The next 32 T cell receptor beta chains were all read from a single sample in a study of cytomegalovirus exposure and HLA in healthy donors. 60 Vbeta and 13 Jbeta primers were used in PCR. TCRdb keeps only in-frame clones here, not all; method: immunoSEQ multiplex PCR. The table has roughly 140,000 clones, around 74% seen once. Sequencing input: PBMCs. The source is a man aged 45-65 years in good health and CMV-seropositive.

This clone has a single count. CDR3 DNA sequence: TGTGCCATCAGAGGAAGCGGATTGCCGCGAGAGACCCAGTACTTC. Its protein is CAIRGSGLPRETQYF. The chain joins TRBV10-3 to TRBJ2-5; possibly TRBD2 for D (5 bases). CDR3 length: 15 amino acids. Germline V gene data show CDR1 as ENHRY and CDR2 as SYGVKD. The ends were cut back, 6 bases at V and 4 bases at J, with 18 bases in the middle.

This chain uses TRBV6-1 with TRBJ2-7; 12 nucleotides agree with TRBD2. CDR3 length: 15 amino acids. Germline-derived CDR1 and CDR2 are MNHNS and SASEGT. V shed 5 bases and J 7 bases; nucleotides not matched to a gene: 9. CDR3 sequence reads: CASSPGLAGLAEQYF. In DNA form, the CDR3 reads TGTGCCAGCAGTCCAGGACTAGCGGGATTGGCGGAGCAGTACTTC.

The gene calls are TRBV28 and TRBJ2-7, with 8 bases fitting TRBD2. V was clipped by 6 bases and J by 1 base; unmatched bases: 8. The CDR3 has 15 residues. Germline values: CDR1 MDHEN, CDR2 SYDVKM. The CDR3 loop is CASRTLGGGSYEQYF. CDR3 in DNA: TGTGCCAGCAGAACCCTCGGGGGGGGGTCCTACGAGCAGTACTTC.

J is TRBJ2-3 and V is TRBV27; a weak D match, TRBD2 (6 bases). This CDR3 comprises 14 residues. The V end was cut by 8 bases, the J end by 4 bases, with 16 bases between. Germline values: CDR1 MNHEY, CDR2 SMNVEV (reference sequence). CDR3 residues: CASGWGDVADTQYF. The CDR3 DNA is TGTGCCAGCGGTTGGGGGGATGTGGCAGATACGCAGTATTTT.

This CDR3 reads CASSSPGQGTTEAFF. In DNA, the CDR3 is TGTGCCAGTAGTTCGCCGGGACAGGGGACCACTGAAGCTTTCTTT. The J gene is TRBJ1-1, the V gene TRBV19; TRBD1 matches at 10 bases. Germline loops: CDR1 LNHDA, CDR2 SQIVND (reference sequence). CDR3 length: 15 residues. The junction had 7 bases not matched to a gene; V was cut back by 5 bases and J by 4 bases.

The chain's CDR3 is CASSLPGLAGGYEQFF. CDR3 in DNA: TGTGCCAGCAGTTTACCGGGACTAGCGGGAGGTTATGAGCAGTTCTTC. J is TRBJ2-1 and V is TRBV28; 15 bases fit TRBD2. The CDR3 loop spans 16 amino acids. Germline V gene data show CDR1 as MDHEN and CDR2 as SYDVKM. With 2 bases clipped from V and 8 bases from J, the junction kept 4 bases outside the gene matches.

A few counts support this clone. The rearrangement uses TRBV5-1 and TRBJ1-2; 8 nucleotides line up with TRBD1. The CDR3 spans 15 residues. Looked up from germline, CDR1 is SGHRS and CDR2 is YFSETQ. J was trimmed by 3 bases and V by 5 bases; bases with no gene match: 9. In DNA form, the CDR3 reads TGCGCCAGCAGTACTACAGGGGGGAATCACTATGGCTACACCTTC. This gives the protein CASSTTGGNHYGYTF.

The chain has TRBV5-6 and TRBJ1-2, with TRBD1 matching 8 bases. With 4 bases clipped from V and 1 base from J, the junction kept 3 bases outside the gene matches. Germline V gene data show CDR1 as SGHDT and CDR2 as YYEEEE. There are 14 residues in the CDR3. CDR3 coding DNA: TGTGCCAGCAGCGGGGACAGGATTAACTATGGCTACACCTTC. This gives the protein CASSGDRINYGYTF.

This clone was seen only once. The chain combines TRBV5-1 with TRBJ2-1, with 7 bases aligning to TRBD2. The CDR3 runs 15 residues. Germline V CDR1 and CDR2: SGHRS, YFSETQ. Trimming cost V 1 base and J 5 bases; bases outside gene matches: 6. Here the CDR3 reads CASSLTSAGDNEQFF. CDR3 nucleotide sequence: TGCGCCAGCAGCTTGACTAGCGCAGGAGACAATGAGCAGTTCTTC. The entire variable domain, with the rest obtained from reference TRBV5-1 and TRBJ2-1, is as follows: KAGVTQTPRYLIKTRGQQVTLSCSPISGHRSVSWYQQTPGQGLQFLFEYFSETQRNKGNFPGRFSGRQFSNSRSEMNVSTLELGDSALYLCASSLTSAGDNEQFFGPGTRLTVL.

The CDR3 loop reads CASSYSEGTGDEKLFF. The CDR3 DNA is TGTGCCAGCAGTTACTCAGAGGGGACGGGGGATGAAAAACTGTTTTTT. The chain combines TRBV6-6 with TRBJ1-4; possibly TRBD1 for D (5 bases). V was clipped by 0 bases and J by 6 bases, with 14 bases between them. Germline CDR1 and CDR2: MNHNY and SVGAGI (reference sequence). This CDR3 is 16 amino acids long.

This clone was recorded only once. V gene TRBV30 combines with J gene TRBJ1-1; possible D gene TRBD1, 5 bases. The germline V gene encodes CDR1 GTSNPN and CDR2 SVGIG (reference sequence). V lost 0 bases and J lost 5, with 16 bases in between. This CDR3 spans 15 amino acids. DNA of the CDR3: TGTGCCTGGAGTGTACCTAGGCAGGGAGGGACTGAAGCTTTCTTT. This translates into CAWSVPRQGGTEAFF.

This chain connects TRBV13 to TRBJ1-3; no firm D call. V lost 5 bases and J 0 bases, leaving 11 bases between the germline ends. The CDR3 consists of 15 residues. Germline CDR1 PRHDT, CDR2 FYEKMQ (reference sequence). CDR3 DNA sequence: TGTGCCAGCAGCCTAAGAGGCCTCTCTGGAAACACCATATATTTT. Protein product: CASSLRGLSGNTIYF.

The V and J genes are TRBV2 and TRBJ2-3; 8 positions match TRBD1. From germline, CDR1 is SNHLY and CDR2 FYNNEI. Trimming cost V 7 bases and J 2 bases; bases outside gene matches: 8. This CDR3 region has 15 residues. The CDR3 region has the DNA TGTGCCAGCACCGGACAGGGCGTTTCCACAGATACGCAGTATTTT. It translates to CASTGQGVSTDTQYF.

This chain uses TRBV5-1 with TRBJ1-6, with D tentatively TRBD1 (6 bases). V shed 0 bases and J shed 7 bases, with 20 bases lying between them. Germline V CDR1 and CDR2: SGHRS, YFSETQ. This CDR3 spans 18 amino acids. In nucleotides, the CDR3 is TGCGCCAGCAGCTTGGCCCCCGTGGGCAGGGGTGGGAATTCACCCCTCCACTTT. Its protein product is CASSLAPVGRGGNSPLHF.

This clone was detected only a few times. The gene calls are TRBV5-4 and TRBJ2-7; tentative D call: TRBD1 (5 bases). From germline, CDR1 is SGHNT and CDR2 YYREEE (reference sequence). The CDR3 totals 15 residues. V gave up 0 bases and J gave up 4 bases, with 14 bases separating them. The CDR3 region is CASSLAYGHRYEQYF. In DNA, the CDR3 is TGTGCCAGCAGCTTGGCCTATGGACACCGATACGAGCAGTACTTC.

In DNA, the CDR3 is TGTGCCGTTGGGGACAGGGCCACTGAAGCTTTCTTT. Its protein product is CAVGDRATEAFF. The V and J genes are TRBV2 and TRBJ1-1; 9 bases line up with TRBD1. Germline CDR1 and CDR2: SNHLY and FYNNEI. The CDR3 has 12 amino acids. With 11 bases clipped from V and 4 bases from J, the junction kept 5 bases outside the gene matches.

The chain joins TRBV12-5 to TRBJ2-7; the match to TRBD1 covers 9 bases. CDR1 and CDR2 from the germline V gene are LGHNT and FRNRAP. The V segment lost 7 bases and the J segment 9 bases; nucleotides outside the gene matches: 16. The length of the CDR3 is 15 residues. The CDR3 loop is CASASLSGTGNVQYF. The DNA of the CDR3 is TGTGCTAGTGCCTCTTTATCCGGGACAGGGAATGTGCAGTACTTC.

In the case of this clone: Other DNA sequences in this specimen translate into the identical CDR3. This chain connects TRBV29-1 to TRBJ2-1; 11 bases line up with TRBD1. Germline lookup yields CDR1 SQVTM and CDR2 ANQGSEA. The CDR3 spans 13 residues. V shed 6 bases and J 7 bases; nucleotides not matched to a gene: 5. The CDR3 DNA is TGCAGCGTGGACAGGGGGCGTAGGAATGAGCAGTTCTTC. This encodes CSVDRGRRNEQFF.

The chain employs TRBV4-1 and TRBJ2-3, with 12 bases lining up with TRBD2. Germline V lookup: CDR1 MGHRA, CDR2 YSYEKL. V shed 1 base, J shed 5 bases, and the junction held 4 bases outside the gene matches. This CDR3 spans 16 amino acids. CDR3 nucleotides: TGCGCCAGCAGCCAAGGGCTAGCGGGGGGGGGAGATACGCAGTATTTT. It specifies CASSQGLAGGGDTQYF.

The chain employs TRBV11-2 and TRBJ2-7, with 12 bases fitting TRBD2. Germline CDR1 SGHAT, CDR2 FQNNGV. The CDR3 is 17 residues long. Trimming took 3 bases from V and 0 from J; bases not matched to a gene: 6. The CDR3 nucleotides read TGTGCCAGCAGCTTGAGTACTAGCGGGAGGCACTCCTACGAGCAGTACTTC. This gives the protein CASSLSTSGRHSYEQYF.

This clone was observed a single time. V and J are TRBV7-9 and TRBJ1-4; 8 bases are shared with TRBD1. The germline gives CDR1 SEHNR, CDR2 FQNEAQ (reference sequence). The V gene end was trimmed by 6 bases and the J gene end by 7 bases; junction bases not matched to a gene: 13. There are 16 residues in the CDR3. CDR3 DNA: TGTGCCAGCAGGTCAGACGGACAGGGCCCGGGTGAAAAACTGTTTTTT. Amino acids: CASRSDGQGPGEKLFF.

The rearrangement joins TRBV28 to TRBJ1-4; TRBD1 matches at 7 bases. The trim removed 5 bases at V and 8 bases at J, leaving 8 bases unmatched. This CDR3 comprises 14 residues. The germline CDR1 and CDR2 sequences are MDHEN and SYDVKM. CDR3: CASSQQGWGEKLFF. CDR3 sequence (DNA): TGTGCCAGCAGTCAACAGGGGTGGGGCGAAAAACTGTTTTTT.

The J gene is TRBJ2-5, the V gene TRBV9; D possibly corresponds to TRBD1 (6 bases). V was cut by 2 bases and J by 5 bases, with 10 bases left in between. The germline CDR1 and CDR2 sequences are SGDLS and YYNGEE. This CDR3 is 13 amino acids long. CDR3 amino acids: CASSVSGDETQYF. CDR3 nucleotides: TGTGCCAGCAGCGTCTCAGGGGACGAGACCCAGTACTTC.

The chain combines TRBV27 with TRBJ2-1; D is unclear. V gave up 5 bases and J gave up 0 bases, with 11 bases separating them. This CDR3 has 15 amino acids. Germline CDR1 and CDR2: MNHEY and SMNVEV (reference sequence). The CDR3 sequence: CASSPLPISYNEQFF. The CDR3 nucleotides read TGTGCCAGCAGTCCGCTACCGATCTCCTACAATGAGCAGTTCTTC.

The chain carries TRBV15 and TRBJ2-7, with TRBD1 matching 9 bases. The CDR3 runs 14 residues. The V gene end was trimmed by 5 bases and the J gene end by 3 bases; junction bases not matched to a gene: 5. Germline V gene lookup returns CDR1 LNHNV and CDR2 YYDKDF (reference sequence). CDR3 residues: CATSGAGQGYEQYF. The CDR3 bases are TGTGCCACCAGCGGGGCGGGACAGGGCTACGAGCAGTACTTC.

This clone is a singleton in its sample. The rearrangement joins TRBV10-3 to TRBJ2-2; possibly TRBD2 for D (6 bases). V lost 1 base and J 4 bases, leaving 13 bases between the germline ends. The CDR3 runs 16 residues. The germline gives CDR1 ENHRY, CDR2 SYGVKD. The CDR3 here is CAISEFGGAGTGELFF. CDR3 bases: TGTGCCATCAGTGAGTTCGGGGGAGCGGGCACCGGGGAGCTGTTTTTT.

The genes are TRBV14 and TRBJ1-2, with 7 bases fitting TRBD1. V shed 3 bases, J shed 5 bases, and the junction held 9 bases outside the gene matches. Germline V gene data show CDR1 as SGHDN and CDR2 as FVKESK. This CDR3 comprises 15 residues. The CDR3 nucleotides read TGTGCCAGCAGCCAGGAGGACAGGAGCGCTTATGGCTACACCTTC. It codes for CASSQEDRSAYGYTF.

J is TRBJ2-7 and V is TRBV5-5; D unresolved. Trimming shortened V by 7 bases and J by 0 bases, and 11 bases separated the two germline ends. The CDR3 runs to 13 residues. Germline CDR1 reads SGHKS; CDR2 reads YYEKEE (reference sequence). This CDR3 reads CASRVAPSYEQYF. The CDR3 region has the DNA TGTGCCAGCCGCGTTGCACCCTCCTACGAGCAGTACTTC.

The genes are TRBV20-1 and TRBJ1-2; 10 nucleotides agree with TRBD1. Germline V gives CDR1 DFQATT, CDR2 SNEGSKA (reference sequence). The CDR3 is 11 amino acids. V shed 6 bases, J shed 8 bases, and the junction held 3 bases outside the gene matches. This CDR3 is CSADRGRGYTF. CDR3 nucleotide sequence: TGCAGTGCAGACAGGGGGCGCGGCTACACCTTC.

As concerns this clone: At one end, the junction sequence differs from germline, possibly due to a read error. The chain links TRBV7-9 to TRBJ2-7; 11 bases are a match to TRBD2. The CDR3 loop spans 14 amino acids. Germline V lookup: CDR1 SEHNR, CDR2 FQNEAQ (reference sequence). The CDR3 bases are TGTTCCAGCAGCTTATCACTAGCGGGAGACGAGCAGTACTTC. It specifies CSSSLSLAGDEQYF.

This chain joins TRBV6-5 and TRBJ2-1; no clear D gene. The CDR3 consists of 14 residues. Trimming pared 7 bases from V and 0 bases from J, leaving 10 bases between. Germline lookup yields CDR1 MNHEY and CDR2 SVGAGI. CDR3 sequence: CASKSPISYNEQFF. The CDR3 coding sequence is TGTGCCAGCAAAAGTCCTATCTCCTACAATGAGCAGTTCTTC.

The chain is built from TRBV6-5 and TRBJ2-7; a possible D gene is TRBD1 (6 bases). Germline V gives CDR1 MNHEY, CDR2 SVGAGI. The length of the CDR3 is 13 residues. The ends were cut back, 6 bases at V and 6 bases at J, with 15 bases in the middle. CDR3 region: CASRWTELGEQYF. CDR3 sequence (DNA): TGTGCCAGCAGATGGACAGAATTGGGCGAGCAGTACTTC.